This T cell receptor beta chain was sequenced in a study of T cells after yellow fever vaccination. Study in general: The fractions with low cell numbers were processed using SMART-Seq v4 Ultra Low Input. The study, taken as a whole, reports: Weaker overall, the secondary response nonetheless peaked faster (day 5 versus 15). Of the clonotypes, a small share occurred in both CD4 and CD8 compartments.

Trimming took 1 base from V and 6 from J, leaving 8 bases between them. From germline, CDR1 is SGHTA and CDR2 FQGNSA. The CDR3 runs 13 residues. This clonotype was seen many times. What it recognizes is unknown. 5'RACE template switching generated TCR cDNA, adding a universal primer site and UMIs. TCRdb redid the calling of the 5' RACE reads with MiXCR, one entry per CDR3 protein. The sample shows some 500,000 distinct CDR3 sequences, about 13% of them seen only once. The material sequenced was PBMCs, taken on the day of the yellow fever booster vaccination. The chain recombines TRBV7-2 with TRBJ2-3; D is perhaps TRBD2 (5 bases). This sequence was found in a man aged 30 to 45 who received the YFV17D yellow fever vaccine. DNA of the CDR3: TGTGCCAGCAGCTTAGGGCGGGCCGATACGCAGTATTTT. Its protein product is CASSLGRADTQYF. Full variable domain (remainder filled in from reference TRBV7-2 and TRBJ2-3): GAGVSQSPSNKVTEKGKDVELRCDPISGHTALYWYRQSLGQGLEFLIYFQGNSAPDKSGLPSDRFSAERTGGSVSTLTIQRTQQEDSAVYLCASSLGRADTQYFGPGTRLTVL.